The present T cell receptor (beta chain) was sequenced within a study of blood T cell repertoires in COVID-19 (dated by TCRdb to the early 2020s). General notes on the study: The collaborator samples originated in the United States, Italy and Spain and spanned the acute and convalescent phases of COVID-19. The material from the prospective study consisted of cDNA or gDNA derived from T cells, B-cell-depleted T cells, or PBMCs. Subjects who had been exposed to COVID-19, were actively infected with it, or had recovered from it provided the deeply sampled blood TCRbeta repertoires that made up the dataset. The repertoires were released in a freely available public database intended as a resource for research on the immune response to SARS-CoV-2. The samples were drawn from the first 160 participants of the ongoing ImmuneRACE study and from 1,254 subjects provided by 6 global collaborators. Nearly every sample came with metadata listing a de-identified subject ID, COVID-19 status, age in years and sex. HLA class I and class II types, where available, came from metadata supplied by the sample provider rather than from assay-based typing.

In Seattle, one collaborating source enrolled patients while the infection was active and tracked those patients longitudinally over the course of disease. Whole blood was collected in K2EDTA tubes by collaborating institutions according to the institutions' own protocols. For TCRbeta analysis, collaborators shipped samples in one of three forms: frozen whole blood, isolated PBMCs, or DNA extracted from either of those sample types. There are 13 amino acids in the CDR3, from cysteine to phenylalanine inclusive. Of the read, only the CDR3 DNA is kept; its 39 bases are in frame from base 1. Trimming removed 4 bases from V and 5 bases from J, leaving 12 bases between the germline ends. CDR1 is given as SGHDT and CDR2 as YYEEEE, both from the germline V gene. The immunoSEQ Assay, a bias-controlled multiplex PCR, was used to amplify TCRbeta CDR3 regions from genomic DNA. Per the authors' processing: Within the assay, amplification of reference gene primers was used to estimate how many nucleated cells each sample contained. To quantify the absolute abundance of each unique TCRbeta CDR3 rearrangement, sequence reads were collapsed and filtered. Productive Simpson clonality was computed per sample as the square root of Simpson's diversity index over productive rearrangements. Sourced from immuneACCESS, this table was stored by TCRdb with only in-frame sequences that have V and J called. A share of the clones is absent; for the studies checked, an unresolved V gene accounts for under half, and the remainder has no known explanation. The V and J calls and clone size are taken from that table; D and trimming were inferred from the DNA. This sample is represented by some 180,000 clones; over 70% of them were singletons. Around 6.7% of the sample is in the top ten clones.

What the authors observed across the whole study: Clinical and demographic metadata were provided uncurated, with the amount varying by source and participant.

Turning to this clone: Its antigen target is currently unknown. Base-call qualities are not available, and no considerably larger clone is one nucleotide away.

The V and J segments used are TRBV5-6 and TRBJ1-2; D gene: possibly TRBD1, on 5 matching bases. The sample was peripheral blood. The receptor was isolated from a woman between 40 and 50 years old with COVID-19, enrolled during active disease. CDR3 sequence: CASSPGGFYGYTF. The DNA reads TGTGCCAGCAGCCCGGGGGGGTTTTATGGCTACACCTTC.